This T cell receptor beta chain was captured in a study of blood T cell repertoires in COVID-19. Study details: Acute and convalescent COVID-19 samples came from the United States, Italy and Spain. T cells, B-cell-depleted T cells, or PBMCs supplied cDNA or gDNA.

Original analysis: Amplifying reference gene primers gave estimates of nucleated cell counts. Clones were read by immunoSEQ multiplex PCR, and TCRdb kept only the in-frame ones, dropping some. Clone size and the V and J calls come from that table; the DNA yielded D and trimming. The sample comprises over 60,000 clones, approximately 90% of which are singletons, and less than 3% rests with the top ten. V lost 5 bases to trimming and J lost 5 bases; unmatched junction nucleotides: 8. Per germline, CDR1 LNHDA and CDR2 SQIVND (reference sequence). The CDR3 is made up of 16 amino acids. The chain couples TRBV19 to TRBJ1-5; 11 bases agree with TRBD1. The receptor was isolated from a man in his 70s with active or convalescent COVID-19. Sequencing was performed on peripheral blood. The DNA of the CDR3 is TGTGCCAGTAGTGCCCGGGACAGGGGGGGGGATCAGCCCCAGCATTTT. Amino acids: CASSARDRGGDQPQHF.